The 17 T cell receptor beta chains reported below all come from one sample, sequenced in a study of blood T cell repertoires in COVID-19. Method: immunoSEQ multiplex PCR; TCRdb's copy keeps in-frame clones and lacks some. This table has about 270,000 clones, roughly 85% appearing once. Sequences were obtained from peripheral blood. Source of these receptors: a woman aged 18-30 years with acute or convalescent COVID-19.

Turning to this clone: One junction end does not reproduce the germline sequence, and a read error may be involved. The genes are TRBV28 and TRBJ2-2, with D perhaps matching TRBD1 (5 bases). CDR3 length equals 12 residues. Germline loops: CDR1 MDHEN, CDR2 SYDVKM. In nucleotides, the CDR3 is TGCGCCTACAGGCCTAGAACCGGGGAGCTGTTTTTT. This translates into CAYRPRTGELFF. Combining the CDR3 with reference TRBV28 and TRBJ2-2 gives the whole variable domain DVKVTQSSRYLVKRTGEKVFLECVQDMDHENMFWYRQDPGLGLRLIYFSYDVKMKEKGDIPEGYSVSREKKERFSLILESASTNQTSMYLCAYRPRTGELFFGEGSRLTVL.

The rearrangement joins TRBV3-1 (or the pseudogene TRBV3-2) to TRBJ2-1; 11 bases line up with TRBD2. V shed 0 bases, J shed 10 bases, and the junction held 5 bases outside the gene matches. The germline V gene encodes CDR1 LGHDT and CDR2 YNNKEL (reference sequence). The CDR3 totals 15 residues. In DNA, the CDR3 is TGTGCCAGCAGCCAAGATCGGGCTAGCGGGAGGGAGCAGTTCTTC. Translated, it gives CASSQDRASGREQFF.

Concerning this clone itself: This same CDR3 is encoded by further DNA sequences in the sample. The chain combines TRBV9 with TRBJ2-7; 11 bases map to TRBD1. CDR3 length: 14 residues. V was clipped by 2 bases and J by 4 bases; unmatched bases: 2. The V gene's germline CDR1 is SGDLS and CDR2 YYNGEE. The CDR3 protein is CASSVRDRGYEQYF. For the CDR3, the DNA is TGTGCCAGCAGCGTCCGGGACAGGGGGTACGAGCAGTACTTC.

This clone appeared once. The genes are TRBV11-2 and TRBJ2-3; the match to TRBD2 covers 8 bases. The germline gives CDR1 SGHAT, CDR2 FQNNGV. The length of the CDR3 is 17 residues. V was clipped by 5 bases and J by 4 bases; unmatched bases: 14. The CDR3 sequence is CASSPRKEREPPDTQYF. The CDR3 DNA is TGTGCCAGCAGCCCAAGAAAGGAGCGGGAGCCCCCAGATACGCAGTATTTT.

V gene TRBV29-1 combines with J gene TRBJ2-7; 8 bases are a match to TRBD2. The J segment lost 3 bases and the V segment lost 1 base, leaving 5 bases of the junction unmatched. Germline V gives CDR1 SQVTM, CDR2 ANQGSEA. This CDR3 comprises 14 residues. CDR3 residues: CSVEVGTSVYEQYF. The CDR3 region has the DNA TGCAGCGTTGAAGTCGGGACTAGTGTCTACGAGCAGTACTTC.

The chain combines TRBV29-1 with TRBJ1-1, with D unclear. The CDR3 is 8 amino acids. Germline V gene lookup returns CDR1 SQVTM and CDR2 ANQGSEA. The CDR3 spells CTDTEAFF. DNA of the CDR3: TGCACCGACACTGAAGCTTTCTTT.

The chain is built from TRBV4-3 and TRBJ2-1, with TRBD2 matching over 12 bases. From germline, CDR1 is LGHNA and CDR2 YSLEER. The CDR3 spans 20 residues. V gave up 4 bases and J gave up 3 bases; unmatched junction bases: 16. The CDR3 is CASSLRLGLAGPSGYNEQFF. The CDR3 DNA reads as TGCGCCAGCAGCCTTCGTTTGGGACTAGCGGGCCCCTCGGGCTACAATGAGCAGTTCTTC.

This chain links TRBV6-2 or TRBV6-3 with TRBJ2-1; 12 nucleotides line up with TRBD2. The V gene end was trimmed by 2 bases and the J gene end by 7 bases; junction bases not matched to a gene: 0. The CDR3 is made up of 14 amino acids. Germline CDR1 reads MNHEY; CDR2 reads SVGEGT. CDR3 loop: CASSYGLAGNEQFF. DNA for the CDR3: TGTGCCAGCAGTTACGGACTAGCGGGGAATGAGCAGTTCTTC.

The chain employs TRBV5-8 and TRBJ2-7; TRBD1 agrees at 9 bases. CDR1 and CDR2 from the germline V gene are SGHTS and YDEGEE. The CDR3 totals 17 residues. V lost 6 bases, J lost 4 bases, and 17 bases stayed unmatched. The CDR3 sequence is CASNTGTGLHNVYEQYF. CDR3 nucleotides: TGTGCCAGCAACACCGGGACAGGGTTACACAACGTATACGAGCAGTACTTC.

This chain connects TRBV9 to TRBJ2-2; D may be TRBD2 (6 bases). V lost 4 bases and J lost 3, with 13 bases in between. The CDR3 runs to 15 residues. The germline CDR1 and CDR2 sequences are SGDLS and YYNGEE. The CDR3 sequence is CASSPRLEDTGELFF. The CDR3 DNA is TGTGCCAGCAGCCCCCGACTAGAAGACACCGGGGAGCTGTTTTTT.

Notes on this clone: The germline gene is not matched at one end of the junction; a read error may be the cause. V and J are TRBV7-7 and TRBJ2-2; 9 bases map to TRBD2. This CDR3 is built from 15 residues. Germline CDR1 is SSHAT and CDR2 is FNYEAQ (reference sequence). The CDR3, as DNA: TGTGCTAGCAGCTTAGTCAGCGGGAGGAACGGGGAGCTGTTTTTT. It specifies CASSLVSGRNGELFF.

V gene TRBV12-2 combines with J gene TRBJ2-7; TRBD1, the table's D call, was not compared with the DNA. TRBV12-2 corresponds to a pseudogene. This CDR3 region has 18 residues. The DNA of the CDR3 is TGTGCAAGTCGCTTACCGGTCCTCCGGGACACGACCTCCTACGAGCAGTACTTC. Protein: CASRLPVLRDTTSYEQYF.

The rearrangement joins TRBV11-2 to TRBJ2-7, with D uncertain. The CDR3 totals 14 residues. Germline CDR1 reads SGHAT; CDR2 reads FQNNGV. V lost 8 bases and J 0 bases, leaving 14 bases between the germline ends. For the CDR3, the DNA is TGTGCCAGCCCCACCTCCGAGGTCTCCTACGAGCAGTACTTC. It translates to CASPTSEVSYEQYF.

The V call is TRBV28, the J call TRBJ1-4; a possible D gene is TRBD1 (6 bases). The CDR3 runs 13 residues. Trimming pared 6 bases from V and 3 bases from J, leaving 8 bases between. CDR1 is MDHEN, CDR2 SYDVKM, per germline. CDR3 in amino acids: CASSQGSNEKLFF. Written as DNA, the CDR3 is TGTGCCAGCAGCCAGGGGTCTAATGAAAAACTGTTTTTT.

This sequence joins TRBV29-1 and TRBJ2-3, with 11 positions matching TRBD2. Germline-derived CDR1 and CDR2 are SQVTM and ANQGSEA. With V trimmed by 1 base and J by 3 bases, 0 bases remained unmatched. There are 14 residues in the CDR3. As DNA, the CDR3 is TGCAGCGTTGAAGGGACTAGCGGGACAGATACGCAGTATTTT. Amino acids: CSVEGTSGTDTQYF.

The genes are TRBV6-2 or TRBV6-3 and TRBJ1-5, with D tentatively TRBD1 (5 bases). From germline, CDR1 is MNHEY and CDR2 SVGEGT. V was shortened by 2 bases and J by 7 bases, with 12 bases between the two germline ends. The CDR3 extends over 14 amino acids. The DNA for the CDR3 is TGTGCCAGCAGTTACGGGGGGGAGAGGCAGCCCCAGCATTTT. Amino acid sequence: CASSYGGERQPQHF.

The rearrangement uses TRBV7-2 and TRBJ2-7; 8 nucleotides match TRBD2. The CDR3 sequence is 16 residues long. Germline CDR1 is SGHTA and CDR2 is FQGNSA. J gave up 6 bases and V 4 bases, and 14 bases lay outside the gene matches. CDR3 bases: TGTGCCAGCAGCTCATTGGCGGGACTAGTCATCTCCGAGCAGTACTTC. This translates into CASSSLAGLVISEQYF. The full variable domain, rest sourced from reference TRBV7-2 and TRBJ2-7, is GAGVSQSPSNKVTEKGKDVELRCDPISGHTALYWYRQSLGQGLEFLIYFQGNSAPDKSGLPSDRFSAERTGGSVSTLTIQRTQQEDSAVYLCASSSLAGLVISEQYFGPGTRLTVT.